Listed below are T cell receptor beta chains from one sample, sequenced in a study of cytomegalovirus exposure and HLA in healthy donors. Generated by immunoSEQ multiplex PCR, the TCRdb table keeps only in-frame clones and is missing some. The data hold around 300,000 clones, with around 86% observed a single time. The sample taken for sequencing was PBMCs. The receptors shown here come from a woman in her late teens or twenties in good health and CMV-seronegative. The CDR3 runs from the conserved cysteine through the conserved F or W. Each record gives: CDR3 length, J gene, clone size, D gene, V gene, CDR3 DNA, CDR3 protein. D genes are given only for firm matches. Only some rows state a clone size, as once, few, many or a class for expanded clones.

14	TRBJ2-2	.	.	TRBV11-3	TGTGCCAGCAACCGAGGGAGAACCGGAGGGGAGCTGTTTTTT	CASNRGRTGGELFF
15	TRBJ2-7	.	.	TRBV5-1	TGCGCCAGCAGCTCGGGGTCGGCACAAATTTACGAGCAGTACTTC	CASSSGSAQIYEQYF
17	TRBJ2-5	once	.	TRBV21-1	TGTGCCAGCAGCAAAGGAGAAAGACTAGTAGTACGAGAGACCCAGTACTTC	CASSKGERLVVRETQYF
15	TRBJ1-2	once	TRBD1	TRBV6-5	TGTGCCAGCAGTCCGGGACAGGGGCGGAACTATGGCTACACCTTC	CASSPGQGRNYGYTF
14	TRBJ2-7	.	TRBD1	TRBV5-1	TGCGCCAGCAGCCCGGGACAGGGAGGCTACGAGCAGTACTTC	CASSPGQGGYEQYF
14	TRBJ2-5	.	TRBD1	TRBV7-9	TGTGCCAGCAGCTTATACAGGGGTCAGGAGACCCAGTACTTC	CASSLYRGQETQYF
18	TRBJ2-2	.	TRBD2	TRBV2	TGTGCCAGCAGTAGGTGGGCCGTCGGGAGGGCCATCGCCGGGGAGCTGTTTTTT	CASSRWAVGRAIAGELFF
15	TRBJ2-1	.	.	TRBV10-1	TGCGCCAGCAGTGAGCACAGGGACTCCTACAATGAGCAGTTCTTC	CASSEHRDSYNEQFF
15	TRBJ2-7	.	TRBD2	TRBV7-2	TGTGCCAGCAGCTCCACCGGGACTAGCGTATTTGGGCAGTACTTC	CASSSTGTSVFGQYF
14	TRBJ1-2	.	TRBD1	TRBV28	TGTGCCAGCAGTGATCCCGGGACAGGGGATGGCTACACCTTC	CASSDPGTGDGYTF
16	TRBJ2-1	.	TRBD2	TRBV11-1	TGTGCCAGCAGCTTCCGACTAGCGGATTCCTACAATGAGCAGTTCTTC	CASSFRLADSYNEQFF
12	TRBJ1-5	.	.	TRBV6-5	TGTGCCAGCAGTCACAGGAATCAGCCCCAGCATTTT	CASSHRNQPQHF
14	TRBJ2-7	.	TRBD1	TRBV4-1	TGCGCCAGCAGCCAAGAGAAAGGGGGCGGCGAGCAGTACTTC	CASSQEKGGGEQYF
13	TRBJ1-5	.	.	TRBV6-1	TGTGCCAGCACCCCCGCGAGCAATCAGCCCCAGCATTTT	CASTPASNQPQHF
14	TRBJ2-5	.	.	TRBV5-8	TGTGCCAGCAGCTTGGTCGTATTACAAGAGACCCAGTACTTC	CASSLVVLQETQYF
17	TRBJ2-3	.	.	TRBV7-7	TGTGCTAGCAGCCCTTCGGCGGACACTATAAGCACAGATACGCAGTATTTT	CASSPSADTISTDTQYF
14	TRBJ2-4	once	.	TRBV2	TGTGCCAGCAGTGACTGGCTAGCCAAAAACATTCAGTACTTC	CASSDWLAKNIQYF
13	TRBJ1-2	.	TRBD1	TRBV27	TGTGCCGCGAGGAGAGGGGGCGACTATGGCTACACCTTC	CAARRGGDYGYTF
13	TRBJ2-7	.	TRBD1	TRBV7-2	TGTGCCAGCAGAAGACAGGGCCCCTACGAGCAGTACTTC	CASRRQGPYEQYF
13	TRBJ2-7	.	.	TRBV5-1	TGCGCCAGCAGCTTGGACACGAATAACGAGCAGTACTTC	CASSLDTNNEQYF
13	TRBJ2-7	.	.	TRBV28	TGTGCCAGCAGTTTACAGGGCCCCTACGAGCAGTACTTC	CASSLQGPYEQYF
14	TRBJ2-7	.	.	TRBV30	TGTGCCTGGAAGGTTAGCGTGGATCACTACGAGCAGTACTTC	CAWKVSVDHYEQYF
13	TRBJ1-1	.	.	TRBV28	TGTGCCAGCGCCTCAAGCCCAACCCCTGAAGCTTTCTTT	CASASSPTPEAFF
14	TRBJ1-2	.	TRBD1	TRBV4-1	TGCGCCAGCAGCCCGACACAGGGGGCCTACGGCTACACCTTC	CASSPTQGAYGYTF
17	TRBJ1-2	.	.	TRBV4-3	TGCGCCAGCAGCCAAGACAGGGCCTTTTCAGGGCGAGATGGCTACACCTTC	CASSQDRAFSGRDGYTF
15	TRBJ1-1	.	.	TRBV6-1	TGTGCCAGCAGTGTATCACACCACCAGAACACTGAAGCTTTCTTT	CASSVSHHQNTEAFF
15	TRBJ2-2	.	.	TRBV29-1	TGCAGCGTTGAAGACGGCAGGGAGGTGACCGGGGAGCTGTTTTTT	CSVEDGREVTGELFF
13	TRBJ2-7	.	.	TRBV14	TGTGCCAGCAGCCGGGGGCCCCTGTACGAGCAGTACTTC	CASSRGPLYEQYF
17	TRBJ1-4	.	TRBD1	TRBV4-3	TGCGCCAGCAGCCACCAGACAGGGGGAAATATGGGGGAAAAACTGTTTTTT	CASSHQTGGNMGEKLFF
17	TRBJ2-1	.	.	TRBV12-5	TGTGCTAGTGGTTTGGTCATCGGTACCCTTGCCTACAATGAGCAGTTCTTC	CASGLVIGTLAYNEQFF
15	TRBJ1-1	once	.	TRBV29-1	TGCAGCGTTGAAGGACGAGGGGCGGGAAACACTGAAGCTTTCTTT	CSVEGRGAGNTEAFF
14	TRBJ2-3	many	TRBD2	TRBV6-1	TGTGCCAGCAGTGGTCTAGCGGCGTCAGATACGCAGTATTTT	CASSGLAASDTQYF
16	TRBJ2-7	once	.	TRBV6-5	TGTGCCAGCAGTTATTCGATTATCGGGTTCTCCTACGAGCAGTACTTC	CASSYSIIGFSYEQYF
14	TRBJ2-7	once	.	TRBV9	TGTGCCAGCAGCTTCTCGCCGACTAGAAGCGAGCAGTACTTC	CASSFSPTRSEQYF
14	TRBJ2-7	.	.	TRBV5-4	TGTGCCAGCAGCAGCTCATCACAGGGTGACGAGCAGTACTTC	CASSSSSQGDEQYF
18	TRBJ2-6	once	TRBD1	TRBV4-3	TGCGCCAGCAGCCCCCCGAGGACAGGGGTCTCTGGGGCCAACGTCCTGACTTTC	CASSPPRTGVSGANVLTF
13	TRBJ1-2	few	.	TRBV6-5	TGTGCCAGCAGTTACGAGGGGAGGCGCGGCTACACCTTC	CASSYEGRRGYTF
15	TRBJ1-2	once	TRBD1	TRBV6-5	TGTGCCAGCAGTCCCTGGGACAGGGGATACTATGGCTACACCTTC	CASSPWDRGYYGYTF
15	TRBJ1-1	.	.	TRBV9	TGTGCCAGCAGCCCCAGGACAGACCCAAACACTGAAGCTTTCTTT	CASSPRTDPNTEAFF
15	TRBJ2-1	.	TRBD2	TRBV12-5	TGTGCTAGTGGTTATATAGCGGGACCCTACAATGAGCAGTTCTTC	CASGYIAGPYNEQFF
16	TRBJ2-3	.	.	TRBV7-3	TGTGCCAGCAGCTTAACTTCTGGGGGCCGAGGAGATACGCAGTATTTT	CASSLTSGGRGDTQYF
16	TRBJ2-2	.	TRBD1	TRBV10-3	TGTGCCATCAGAGGGTCAGACAGGGCTAACACCGGGGAGCTGTTTTTT	CAIRGSDRANTGELFF
16	TRBJ1-2	.	.	TRBV28	TGTGCCAGCAGTTTTTCCCTCCTGGGCGACGGCTATGGCTACACCTTC	CASSFSLLGDGYGYTF
14	TRBJ2-1	once	TRBD2	TRBV2	TGTGCCAACCCTAGCGGGAGGGCCGGAAATGAGCAGTTCTTC	CANPSGRAGNEQFF
14	TRBJ2-7	.	TRBD1	TRBV5-1	TGCGCCACCCGGGAGACAGGGGGTAGCGGTGAGCAGTACTTC	CATRETGGSGEQYF
17	TRBJ2-7	.	TRBD1	TRBV7-6	TGTGCCAGCAGCCCAACCCGACAGGGGCGCCTCTCCTACGAGCAGTACTTC	CASSPTRQGRLSYEQYF
12	TRBJ2-7	.	.	TRBV5-8	TGTGCCAGCAGCTTGGGGCTTTACGAGCAGTACTTC	CASSLGLYEQYF
14	TRBJ1-1	.	.	TRBV28	TGTGCCAGCAGTTTGGGGGCGGCTTATACTGAAGCTTTCTTT	CASSLGAAYTEAFF
15	TRBJ1-4	.	TRBD1	TRBV9	TGTGCCAGCAGCGCAGGGGGGCGCCGGAAAGAAAAACTGTTTTTT	CASSAGGRRKEKLFF
13	TRBJ2-7	.	TRBD1	TRBV4-1	TGCGCCAGCAGCCAAGGAGGACAGGACGAGCAGTACTTC	CASSQGGQDEQYF